The present entry profiles one T cell receptor beta chain with its context. The source of the sample is a study of response to subunit inactivated influenza vaccine. Trimming cost V 5 bases and J 8 bases, with 12 bases left between them. The CDR3 has 13 residues. The germline V gene has CDR1 SGHNT and CDR2 YENEEA. TCRdb re-analysed the RT-PCR reads in MiXCR, keeping a single row per CDR3 protein. The sample has some 850,000 distinct CDR3 sequences; about 18% are singletons. The chain combines TRBV11-3 with TRBJ2-2, with D perhaps TRBD1 (5 bases). The source was PBMCs from blood, collected around 5 days after vaccination. The TCR sequence derives from a man aged 45-65 years who received an inactivated influenza vaccine. This CDR3 reads CASSPRGSGELFF. CDR3 DNA sequence: TGTGCCAGCAGCCCTAGGGGTTCTGGGGAGCTGTTTTTT. Full variable domain (rest looked up from reference TRBV11-3 and TRBJ2-2): EAGVVQSPRYKIIEKKQPVAFWCNPISGHNTLYWYLQNLGQGPELLIRYENEEAVDDSQLPKDRFSAERLKGVDSTLKIQPAELGDSAVYLCASSPRGSGELFFGEGSRLTVL.